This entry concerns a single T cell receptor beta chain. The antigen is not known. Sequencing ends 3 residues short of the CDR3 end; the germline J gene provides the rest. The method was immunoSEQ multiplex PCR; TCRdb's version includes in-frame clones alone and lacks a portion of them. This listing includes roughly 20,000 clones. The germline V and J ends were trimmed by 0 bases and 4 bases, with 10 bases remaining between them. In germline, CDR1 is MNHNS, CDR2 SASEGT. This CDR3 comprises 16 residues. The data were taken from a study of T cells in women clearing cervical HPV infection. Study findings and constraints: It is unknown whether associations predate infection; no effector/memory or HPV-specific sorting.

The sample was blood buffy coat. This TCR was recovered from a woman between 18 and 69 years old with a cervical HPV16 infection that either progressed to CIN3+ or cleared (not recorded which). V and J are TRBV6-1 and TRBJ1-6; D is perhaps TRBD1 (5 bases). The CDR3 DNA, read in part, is TGTGCCAGCAGTGAAGCATCAGGGAGGTATAATTCACCC. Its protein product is CASSEASGRYNSP. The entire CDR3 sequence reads CASSEASGRYNSPLHF.